This T cell receptor beta chain originates from a study of blood T cells in healthy people across ages. Through a sample-barcoded 5' primer and a J-beta primer mix, a second PCR was run for roughly 6 to 11 cycles. Using its own MiXCR run on the 5' RACE reads, TCRdb lists one record per CDR3 protein. The table records 600,000 to 850,000 distinct CDR3 sequences, 35% to 45% of them present only once. Individuals who donated were healthy Caucasians from Russia aged roughly 6 to 100. With regard to this clonotype: What it recognizes is unknown.

Findings and limits, study-wide: Observed TCR beta diversity per million T cells went down as age went up. This fall followed a roughly linear course with age.

This CDR3 is 14 amino acids long. Per the germline V gene, CDR1 is SGDLS and CDR2 is YYNGEE. Between the trimmed V and J ends, which lost 0 bases and 2 bases, there was a span of 5 bases. The source of this sequence is a woman aged 55-70 years in good health. The sequenced sample was blood. V and J are TRBV9 and TRBJ2-2; D unresolved. This CDR3 reads CASSVDYNTGELFF. The DNA of the CDR3 is TGTGCCAGCAGCGTAGATTATAACACCGGGGAGCTGTTTTTT.